What follows are 21 T cell receptor beta chains derived from one specimen sequenced in a study of metastatic and nonmetastatic thyroid tumors. Thyroid surgery was performed in patients who had received no treatment beforehand. MiXCR was used by TCRdb to re-call the PCR reads. The table records over 50,000 clones, under 30% of them present only once. The sequenced sample was blood. These receptors were taken from a female donor with papillary thyroid cancer or a benign thyroid nodule (not recorded which). Some clones in this sample may be carry-over from other donors' samples.

The chain employs TRBV7-2 and TRBJ2-5; 7 nucleotides align to TRBD2. The CDR3 is 16 amino acids. Per germline, CDR1 SGHTA and CDR2 FQGNSA. V lost 6 bases, J lost 3 bases, and 13 bases stayed unmatched. The CDR3 DNA reads as TGTGCCAGCAGTCCCCCGGGACTACCGAATAAAGAGACCCAGTACTTC. Translating gives CASSPPGLPNKETQYF.

This clone was observed a few times. The chain employs TRBV6-1 and TRBJ2-7; TRBD1 agrees at 8 bases. Germline-derived CDR1 and CDR2 are MNHNS and SASEGT. V dropped 6 bases and J dropped 0; count of bases not matched to a gene: 7. This CDR3 contains 15 residues. CDR3 bases: TGTGCCAGCAGCCAATCCGGGACAGGCTCCTACGAGCAGTACTTC. This codes for CASSQSGTGSYEQYF.

The chain uses TRBV6-1 and TRBJ2-2, with 11 nucleotides matching TRBD2. In germline, CDR1 is MNHNS, CDR2 SASEGT. The trim removed 9 bases at V and 2 bases at J, leaving 8 bases unmatched. This CDR3 contains 16 residues. The CDR3 sequence: CASYRLAGGNTGELFF. The CDR3 DNA sequence: TGTGCCAGTTACCGCCTAGCGGGAGGAAACACCGGGGAGCTGTTTTTT.

V gene TRBV11-2 combines with J gene TRBJ2-1, with 10 bases matching TRBD2. CDR3 length: 15 residues. Trimming cost V 5 bases and J 4 bases; bases outside gene matches: 5. Germline V gives CDR1 SGHAT, CDR2 FQNNGV. The CDR3 region has the DNA TGTGCCAGCAGCCGACTAGCGGGTAGTTACAATGAGCAGTTCTTC. Protein product: CASSRLAGSYNEQFF. Full variable domain (remainder filled in from reference TRBV11-2 and TRBJ2-1): EAGVAQSPRYKIIEKRQSVAFWCNPISGHATLYWYQQILGQGPKLLIQFQNNGVVDDSQLPKDRFSAERLKGVDSTLKIQPAKLEDSAVYLCASSRLAGSYNEQFFGPGTRLTVL.

V and J are TRBV2 and TRBJ1-4; TRBD1 is a possible D gene (6 bases). The CDR3 is 15 residues long. Between the trimmed V and J ends, which lost 8 bases and 3 bases, there was a span of 16 bases. Germline V gene sequence: CDR1 SNHLY, CDR2 FYNNEI. The CDR3, as DNA: TGTGCCAGCGGCCAACAGGGAACGGCTAATGAAAAACTGTTTTTT. Amino acid sequence: CASGQQGTANEKLFF.

The J gene is TRBJ2-7, the V gene TRBV3-1; 10 positions agree with TRBD2. The V and J ends lost 2 bases and 6 bases, in that order; junction bases with no gene match: 10. The germline gives CDR1 LGHDT, CDR2 YNNKEL (reference sequence). CDR3 length: 16 amino acids. The CDR3 DNA reads TGTGCCAGCAGCCAATATCGAACTAGCGGGATCTCCGAGCAGTACTTC. Its translation: CASSQYRTSGISEQYF.

This chain links TRBV28 with TRBJ1-5; 7 bases agree with TRBD1. The CDR3 sequence is 13 residues long. The germline CDR1 and CDR2 sequences are MDHEN and SYDVKM. Trimming at V came to 4 bases and at J to 6 bases, leaving 3 bases not matched to a gene. CDR3 sequence reads: CASSYRGGQPQHF. DNA of the CDR3: TGTGCCAGCAGTTACAGGGGTGGTCAGCCCCAGCATTTT.

This chain joins TRBV6-1 and TRBJ1-1; D unclear. CDR3 length equals 13 residues. Per germline, CDR1 MNHNS and CDR2 SASEGT. Deletions cut 2 bases from V and 6 bases from J, with 10 bases between. The CDR3 region is CASSELSVAEAFF. For the CDR3, the DNA is TGTGCCAGCAGTGAATTAAGTGTGGCTGAAGCTTTCTTT.

The table lists this clone with a few counts. This sequence joins TRBV5-1 and TRBJ2-3, with D hard to call. The ends were cut back, 5 bases at V and 3 bases at J, with 4 bases in the middle. The CDR3 extends over 11 amino acids. In germline, CDR1 is SGHRS, CDR2 YFSETQ. CDR3 sequence reads: CASRLTDTQYF. As DNA, the CDR3 is TGCGCCAGCAGGTTGACAGATACGCAGTATTTT.

The V gene is TRBV5-1, the J gene TRBJ2-1; D may be TRBD1 or TRBD2 (7 bases each). Germline CDR1 SGHRS, CDR2 YFSETQ. With 4 bases removed from V and 3 bases from J, the gap between germline ends came to 17 bases. CDR3 length: 16 residues. The CDR3 DNA sequence: TGCGCCAGCAGCCCCCCAGGGGGAGGGGTCTACAATGAGCAGTTCTTC. Translating it yields CASSPPGGGVYNEQFF.

This clone occurred many times. J is TRBJ2-1 and V is TRBV19; D is ambiguous. CDR3 size: 14 residues. Trimming shortened V by 7 bases and J by 8 bases, and 18 bases separated the two germline ends. CDR1 and CDR2 (germline): LNHDA, SQIVND (reference sequence). The chain's CDR3 is CASNLGPSADEQFF. For the CDR3, the DNA is TGTGCCAGTAATTTAGGCCCCAGTGCGGATGAGCAGTTCTTC.

As to this clone: This could be a read error, since a much larger clone is one nucleotide away. J is TRBJ2-1 and V is TRBV5-1; D is unclear. The germline CDR1 and CDR2 sequences are SGHRS and YFSETQ. This CDR3 spans 13 amino acids. Trimming cost V 0 bases and J 6 bases, with 7 bases left between them. This chain's CDR3 is CASSLGTINEQFF. In DNA form, the CDR3 reads TGCGCCAGCAGCTTGGGAACTATCAATGAGCAGTTCTTC.

This chain uses TRBV6-2 or TRBV6-3 with TRBJ1-3; 8 nucleotides match TRBD1. CDR3 length equals 15 residues. Germline loops: CDR1 MNHEY, CDR2 SVGEGT. J lost 0 bases, V lost 5 bases, and 3 bases had no gene match. The DNA of the CDR3 is TGTGCCAGCAGTACCGGGACAGGCTCTGGAAACACCATATATTTT. This gives the protein CASSTGTGSGNTIYF.

This clone was seen ten or more times. V is TRBV7-9 and J is TRBJ1-6; D perhaps matches TRBD1 (6 bases). The CDR3 totals 14 residues. Germline CDR1 reads SEHNR; CDR2 reads FQNEAQ (reference sequence). V was clipped by 3 bases and J by 3 bases, with 6 bases between them. CDR3: CASSLDSYNSPLHF. CDR3 coding DNA: TGTGCCAGCAGCTTGGACAGCTATAATTCACCCCTCCACTTT.

CDR3 sequence reads: CASSQDPLANEQFF. In DNA form, the CDR3 reads TGCGCCAGCAGCCAAGATCCCCTAGCTAATGAGCAGTTCTTC. The chain recombines TRBV4-1 with TRBJ2-1, with D maybe TRBD2 (5 bases). Germline V gives CDR1 MGHRA, CDR2 YSYEKL. Trimming stripped 0 bases from V and 7 bases from J, with 10 bases between. This CDR3 has 14 residues.

The V and J genes are TRBV5-4 and TRBJ1-1; D unresolved. The CDR3 loop spans 14 amino acids. V was clipped by 9 bases and J by 5 bases, with 20 bases between them. The germline V gene has CDR1 SGHNT and CDR2 YYREEE (reference sequence). CDR3 sequence (DNA): TGTGCCACCAAACGAGGCAGCCATGAAACTGAAGCTTTCTTT. It translates to CATKRGSHETEAFF.

The chain joins TRBV12-3 or TRBV12-4 to TRBJ2-7, with 13 bases fitting TRBD2. CDR3 length: 17 amino acids. V lost 6 bases to trimming and J lost 0 bases; unmatched junction nucleotides: 8. CDR3 loop: CASSRLAGGLSSYEQYF. CDR3 nucleotide sequence: TGTGCCAGCAGCAGACTAGCGGGGGGCCTGAGCTCCTACGAGCAGTACTTC.

The chain carries TRBV6-1 and TRBJ2-7, with 10 positions matching TRBD1. J was trimmed by 7 bases and V by 4 bases; bases with no gene match: 13. CDR3 length: 16 amino acids. Germline V CDR1 and CDR2: MNHNS, SASEGT. CDR3 region: CASSAPPGQGPGEQYF. CDR3 coding DNA: TGTGCCAGCAGTGCACCACCGGGACAGGGGCCCGGGGAGCAGTACTTC.

The chain couples TRBV5-1 to TRBJ2-1; 15 bases are a match to TRBD2. Trimming removed 4 bases from V and 12 bases from J; junction bases left unmatched: 5. The CDR3 totals 14 residues. Germline-derived CDR1 and CDR2 are SGHRS and YFSETQ. DNA of the CDR3: TGCGCCAGCAGCCCAGGGACTAGCGGGGGGTTGCAGTTCTTC. This encodes CASSPGTSGGLQFF. The full variable domain, its missing parts supplied by reference TRBV5-1 and TRBJ2-1, is KAGVTQTPRYLIKTRGQQVTLSCSPISGHRSVSWYQQTPGQGLQFLFEYFSETQRNKGNFPGRFSGRQFSNSRSEMNVSTLELGDSALYLCASSPGTSGGLQFFGPGTRLTVL.

This clone was recorded many times. The CDR3 coding sequence is TGTGCCAGCAGCTTGGAAACCAAAAACATTCAGTACTTC. Amino acid sequence: CASSLETKNIQYF. The chain recombines TRBV11-2 with TRBJ2-4; no clear D. CDR3 length: 13 residues. The germline V gene encodes CDR1 SGHAT and CDR2 FQNNGV. V was clipped by 3 bases and J by 2 bases, with 5 bases between them.

On this clone: Since no conserved phenylalanine or tryptophan closes the CDR3, a read error is the likely cause. The gene calls are TRBV3-1 and TRBJ2-7; D is undetermined. The CDR3 is made up of 13 amino acids. The V end lost 1 base, the J end lost 1 base, and 5 bases lay between the germline ends. CDR1 is LGHDT and CDR2 is YNNKEL in the germline V gene (reference sequence). The CDR3 reads CASSQVPSYEQYL. For the CDR3, the DNA is TGTGCCAGCAGCCAAGTTCCGTCCTACGAGCAGTACCTC.